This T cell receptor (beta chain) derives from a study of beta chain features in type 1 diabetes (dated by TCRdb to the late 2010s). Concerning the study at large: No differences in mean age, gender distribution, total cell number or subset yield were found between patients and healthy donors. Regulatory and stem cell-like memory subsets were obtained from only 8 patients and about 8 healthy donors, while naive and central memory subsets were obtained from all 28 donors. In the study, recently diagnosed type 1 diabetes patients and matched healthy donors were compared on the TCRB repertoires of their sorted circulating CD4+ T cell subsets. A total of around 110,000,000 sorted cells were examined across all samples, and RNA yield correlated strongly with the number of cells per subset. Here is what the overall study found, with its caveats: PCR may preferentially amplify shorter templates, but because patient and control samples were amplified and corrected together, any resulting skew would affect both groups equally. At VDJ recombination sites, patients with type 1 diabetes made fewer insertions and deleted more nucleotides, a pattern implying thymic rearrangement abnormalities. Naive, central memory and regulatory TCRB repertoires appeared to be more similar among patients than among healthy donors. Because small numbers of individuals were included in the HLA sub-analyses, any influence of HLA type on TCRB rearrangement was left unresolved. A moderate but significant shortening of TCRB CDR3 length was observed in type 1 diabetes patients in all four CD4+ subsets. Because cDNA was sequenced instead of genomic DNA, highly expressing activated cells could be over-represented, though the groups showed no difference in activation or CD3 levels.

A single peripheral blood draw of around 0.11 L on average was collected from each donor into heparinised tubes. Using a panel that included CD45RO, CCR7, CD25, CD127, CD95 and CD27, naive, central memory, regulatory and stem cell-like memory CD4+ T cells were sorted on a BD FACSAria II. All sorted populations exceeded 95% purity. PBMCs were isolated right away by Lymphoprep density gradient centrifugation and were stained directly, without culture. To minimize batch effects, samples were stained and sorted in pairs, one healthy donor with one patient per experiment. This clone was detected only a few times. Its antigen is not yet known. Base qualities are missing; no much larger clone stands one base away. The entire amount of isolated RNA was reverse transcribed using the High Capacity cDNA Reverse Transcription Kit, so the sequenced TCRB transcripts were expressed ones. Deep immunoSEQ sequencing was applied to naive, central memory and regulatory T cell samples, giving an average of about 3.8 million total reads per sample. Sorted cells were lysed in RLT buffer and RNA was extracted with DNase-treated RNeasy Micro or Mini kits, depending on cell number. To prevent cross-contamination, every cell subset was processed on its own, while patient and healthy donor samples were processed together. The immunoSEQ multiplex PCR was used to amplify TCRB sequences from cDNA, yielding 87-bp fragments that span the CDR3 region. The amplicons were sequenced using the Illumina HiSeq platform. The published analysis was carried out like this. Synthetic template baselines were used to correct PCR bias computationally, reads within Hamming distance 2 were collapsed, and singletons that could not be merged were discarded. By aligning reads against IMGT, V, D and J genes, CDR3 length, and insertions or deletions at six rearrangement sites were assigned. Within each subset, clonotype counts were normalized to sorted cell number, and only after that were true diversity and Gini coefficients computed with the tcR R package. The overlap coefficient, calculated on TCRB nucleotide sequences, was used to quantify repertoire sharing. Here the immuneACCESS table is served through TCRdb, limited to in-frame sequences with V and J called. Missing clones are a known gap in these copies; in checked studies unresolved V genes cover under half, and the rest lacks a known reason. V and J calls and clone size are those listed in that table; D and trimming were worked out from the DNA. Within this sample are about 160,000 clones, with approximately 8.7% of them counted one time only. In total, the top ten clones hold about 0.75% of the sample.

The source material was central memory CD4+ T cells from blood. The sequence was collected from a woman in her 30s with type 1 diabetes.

The DNA sequence follows: TGTGCCAGCAGCTCCAAGCCTGGAAACACCATATATTTT. Its amino acids are CASSSKPGNTIYF. The rearrangement combines TRBV7-3 with TRBJ1-3; confidence is insufficient to name the D gene. The CDR3, cysteine through phenylalanine, is 13 amino acids long. Only the CDR3 region is kept as DNA, spanning 39 bases read in frame from base 1. Via the germline V gene, CDR1 is SGHTA and CDR2 FQGTGA. The trim is 4 bases for V and 2 bases for J, with a gap of 6 bases between the germline ends.